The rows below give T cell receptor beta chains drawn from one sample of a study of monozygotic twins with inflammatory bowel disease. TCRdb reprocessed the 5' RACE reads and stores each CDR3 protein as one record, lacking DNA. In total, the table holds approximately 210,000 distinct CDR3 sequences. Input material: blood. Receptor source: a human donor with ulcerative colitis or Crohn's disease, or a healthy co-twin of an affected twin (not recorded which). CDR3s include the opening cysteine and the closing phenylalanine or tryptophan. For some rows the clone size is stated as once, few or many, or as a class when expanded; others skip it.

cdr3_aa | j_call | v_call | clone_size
CASSYGDSTSPLHF | TRBJ1-6 | TRBV6-5 | -
CSVAQTSGGPGWGGELFF | TRBJ2-2 | TRBV29-1 | -
CASSLTGDRRSYNEQFF | TRBJ2-1 | TRBV7-3 | -
CASRYQGSTDTQYF | TRBJ2-3 | TRBV27 | -
CASSSSGQGTPFGISEQYF | TRBJ2-7 | TRBV11-2 | -
CASSVSGLAGDTQYF | TRBJ2-3 | TRBV12-3/TRBV12-4 | -
CASSQESTGFYGYTF | TRBJ1-2 | TRBV4-3 | -
CASSPAVGMNTEAFF | TRBJ1-1 | TRBV18 | -
CASSQDRLRELDRVDYEQYF | TRBJ2-7 | TRBV4-1 | -
CASSPLPEYGTEAFF | TRBJ1-1 | TRBV9 | -
CASSGQHEKLFF | TRBJ1-4 | TRBV19 | medium-sized
CASSIDREGNEQFF | TRBJ2-1 | TRBV19 | -
CASRSTEELFF | TRBJ2-2 | TRBV11-2 | -
CASRAGPNEKLFF | TRBJ1-4 | TRBV5-1 | -
CASSYSTSMNTEAFF | TRBJ1-1 | TRBV6-5 | -
CASSLTGTAMNTEAFF | TRBJ1-1 | TRBV6-5 | -
CASSQDTQPQHF | TRBJ1-5 | TRBV3-1 | -
CSASGTSAYNEQFF | TRBJ2-1 | TRBV20-1 | -
CASSLANGGMGTQYF | TRBJ2-5 | TRBV7-2 | -
CASSQGGQTGPPYGYTF | TRBJ1-2 | TRBV3-1 | -
CATSVQGSIGELFF | TRBJ2-2 | TRBV15 | -
CSASASTIGELFF | TRBJ2-2 | TRBV20-1 | -
CSVVRLAGNEQFF | TRBJ2-1 | TRBV29-1 | -